The source of this TCR beta chain is a study of OX40 agonist ivuxolimab in advanced cancers. In the study overall: The patients' treatment was ivuxolimab, an agonistic anti-OX40 (CD134) antibody. Study-wide results and limits: Doses of 0.1 to 3.0 mg/kg were accompanied by clonal expansion of CD4+ and CD8+ blood T cells by week 6.

The CDR3 is 15 residues long. From germline, CDR1 is SGHRS and CDR2 YFSETQ. Trimming left V 5 bases short and J 6 bases short, with 15 bases between. This table comes from immunoSEQ multiplex PCR, and its TCRdb copy is limited to in-frame clones, with some not included. Of about 60,000 clones in the sample, approximately 86% were seen once. A remark on this clone: No antigen is known for it.

The source of this sequence is an adult with an advanced solid tumor such as melanoma, head and neck, liver or kidney cancer. V is TRBV5-1 and J is TRBJ1-6; no definite D call. This specimen consisted of CD4+ or CD8+ T cells sorted from blood, obtained in a trial of the OX40 agonist ivuxolimab. CDR3 bases: TGCGCCAGCAGTCCGGCCGGGGATGGTAATTCACCCCTCCACTTT. It encodes CASSPAGDGNSPLHF.